These 8 T cell receptor beta chains were sequenced from one sample in a study of shared clonotypes between healthy human individuals. Sequencing was performed with immunoSEQ multiplex PCR; in TCRdb, only in-frame clones are kept and a portion is missing. The profile shows around 2.5 million clones, 93% of them singletons. Material: naive CD4+ T cells from PBMCs. The subset denotes: CD45RA+ positively selected. Receptor source: a man younger than 35 in good health. Some clones in this sample may be carry-over from other donors' samples.

This clone was picked up a small number of times. The gene calls are TRBV7-2 and TRBJ1-3, with D perhaps TRBD1 (6 bases). The V gene's germline CDR1 is SGHTA and CDR2 FQGNSA. This CDR3 spans 15 amino acids. V dropped 3 bases and J dropped 0 bases, with 9 bases sitting between them. The CDR3 region has the DNA TGTGCCAGCAGCTTCAACAGGGACTCTGGAAACACCATATATTTT. Translation gives CASSFNRDSGNTIYF. The variable domain in full, completed from reference TRBV7-2 and TRBJ1-3, reads GAGVSQSPSNKVTEKGKDVELRCDPISGHTALYWYRQSLGQGLEFLIYFQGNSAPDKSGLPSDRFSAERTGGSVSTLTIQRTQQEDSAVYLCASSFNRDSGNTIYFGEGSWLTVV.

This clone was detected once. The chain employs TRBV7-2 and TRBJ2-3; 8 bases map to TRBD2. From germline, CDR1 is SGHTA and CDR2 FQGNSA. V lost 2 bases, J lost 4 bases, and 5 bases stayed unmatched. The CDR3 loop spans 15 amino acids. For the CDR3, the DNA is TGTGCCAGCAGCTTAACGGCGGGAGGAGCAGATACGCAGTATTTT. Protein product: CASSLTAGGADTQYF. Full variable domain (rest looked up from reference TRBV7-2 and TRBJ2-3): GAGVSQSPSNKVTEKGKDVELRCDPISGHTALYWYRQSLGQGLEFLIYFQGNSAPDKSGLPSDRFSAERTGGSVSTLTIQRTQQEDSAVYLCASSLTAGGADTQYFGPGTRLTVL.

The V gene is TRBV18, the J gene TRBJ1-1; TRBD1 matches at 7 bases. This CDR3 contains 16 residues. Germline V CDR1 and CDR2: KGHSH, LQKENI. With 3 bases clipped from V and 0 bases from J, the junction kept 7 bases outside the gene matches. The CDR3 DNA is TGTGCCAGCTCACCTCCAGGACAGGAGGTGAACACTGAAGCTTTCTTT. This sequence encodes CASSPPGQEVNTEAFF.

The chain has TRBV7-9 and TRBJ2-1; TRBD2 agrees at 7 bases. Trimming removed 8 bases from V and 8 bases from J; junction bases left unmatched: 15. Looked up from germline, CDR1 is SEHNR and CDR2 is FQNEAQ (reference sequence). This CDR3 has 15 amino acids. The CDR3 bases are TGTGCCAGCTCGGCTGAGATAGCGGGTAGGGATGAGCAGTTCTTC. Its translation is CASSAEIAGRDEQFF.

This chain joins TRBV7-3 and TRBJ2-3; 7 nucleotides line up with TRBD1. Per the germline V gene, CDR1 is SGHTA and CDR2 is FQGTGA. The CDR3 runs 15 residues. J was trimmed by 4 bases and V by 1 base; bases with no gene match: 5. DNA for the CDR3: TGTGCCAGCAGCTTAAACAGGGGCGGGTCAGATACGCAGTATTTT. Its translation: CASSLNRGGSDTQYF.

J is TRBJ2-5 and V is TRBV18, with a weak D call TRBD2 (6 bases). V shed 5 bases and J shed 5 bases, with 15 bases lying between them. The CDR3 sequence is 14 residues long. CDR1 is KGHSH, CDR2 LQKENI, per germline. CDR3 sequence: CASSTQEGSETQYF. The CDR3 bases are TGTGCCAGCTCAACCCAGGAGGGCAGCGAGACCCAGTACTTC.

V is TRBV10-3 and J is TRBJ2-7; no firm D call. Germline values: CDR1 ENHRY, CDR2 SYGVKD. The CDR3 extends over 14 amino acids. Deletions cut 3 bases from V and 0 bases from J, with 9 bases between. The CDR3 bases are TGTGCCATCAGTGACGTCGGCTTCTCCTACGAGCAGTACTTC. It encodes CAISDVGFSYEQYF.

The V gene is TRBV6-5, the J gene TRBJ1-1; D is ambiguous. V was shortened by 5 bases and J by 4 bases, with 8 bases between the two germline ends. The CDR3 loop spans 12 amino acids. In germline, CDR1 is MNHEY, CDR2 SVGAGI. This chain's CDR3 is CASSNPLTEAFF. In DNA, the CDR3 is TGTGCCAGCAGTAACCCCCTCACTGAAGCTTTCTTT.